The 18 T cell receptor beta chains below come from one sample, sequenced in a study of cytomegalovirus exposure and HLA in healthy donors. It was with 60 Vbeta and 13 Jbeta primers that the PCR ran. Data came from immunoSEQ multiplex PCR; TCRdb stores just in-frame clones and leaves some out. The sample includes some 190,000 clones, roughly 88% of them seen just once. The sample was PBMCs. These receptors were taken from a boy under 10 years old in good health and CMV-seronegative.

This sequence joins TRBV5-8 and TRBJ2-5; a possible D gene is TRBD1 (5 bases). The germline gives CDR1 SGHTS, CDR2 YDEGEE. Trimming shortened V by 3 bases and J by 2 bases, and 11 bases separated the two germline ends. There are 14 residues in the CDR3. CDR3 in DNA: TGTGCCAGCAGCTCTCCTCAGGGACAAGAGACCCAGTACTTC. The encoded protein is CASSSPQGQETQYF.

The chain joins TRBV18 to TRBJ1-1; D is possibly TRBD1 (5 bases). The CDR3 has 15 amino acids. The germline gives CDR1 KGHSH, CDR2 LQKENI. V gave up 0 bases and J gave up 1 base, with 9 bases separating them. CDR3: CASSPPGLQNTEAFF. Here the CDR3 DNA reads TGTGCCAGCTCACCACCGGGACTCCAGAACACTGAAGCTTTCTTT. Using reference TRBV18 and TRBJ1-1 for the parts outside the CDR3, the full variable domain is NAGVMQNPRHLVRRRGQEARLRCSPMKGHSHVYWYRQLPEEGLKFMVYLQKENIIDESGMPKERFSAEFPKEGPSILRIQQVVRGDSAAYFCASSPPGLQNTEAFFGQGTRLTVV.

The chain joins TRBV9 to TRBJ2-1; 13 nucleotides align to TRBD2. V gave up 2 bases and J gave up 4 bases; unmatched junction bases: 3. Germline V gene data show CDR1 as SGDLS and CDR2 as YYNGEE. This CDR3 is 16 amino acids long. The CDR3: CASSVPGLAGYNEQFF. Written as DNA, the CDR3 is TGTGCCAGCAGCGTTCCGGGACTAGCGGGGTACAATGAGCAGTTCTTC.

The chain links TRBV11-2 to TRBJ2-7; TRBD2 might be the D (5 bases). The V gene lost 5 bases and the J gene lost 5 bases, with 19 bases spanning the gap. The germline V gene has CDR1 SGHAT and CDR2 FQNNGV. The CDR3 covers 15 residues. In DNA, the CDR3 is TGTGCCAGCAGCCCCAGACGGACTTTACATGACGAGCAGTACTTC. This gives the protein CASSPRRTLHDEQYF.

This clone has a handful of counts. CDR3 sequence (DNA): TGTGCCAGCAGCACCGAGACAGGGTCCCAAGAGACCCAGTACTTC. This translates into CASSTETGSQETQYF. The chain uses TRBV21-1 and TRBJ2-5; the DNA was not compared with TRBD1, the D call given in the table. TRBV21-1 is assigned pseudogene status. This CDR3 is built from 15 residues.

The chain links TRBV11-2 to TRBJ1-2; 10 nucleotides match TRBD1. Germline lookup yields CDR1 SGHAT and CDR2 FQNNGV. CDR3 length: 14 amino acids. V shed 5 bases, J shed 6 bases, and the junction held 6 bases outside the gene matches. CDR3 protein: CASSRDRGGDGYTF. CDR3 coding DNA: TGTGCCAGCAGCCGGGACAGGGGAGGGGATGGCTACACCTTC. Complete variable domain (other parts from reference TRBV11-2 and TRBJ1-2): EAGVAQSPRYKIIEKRQSVAFWCNPISGHATLYWYQQILGQGPKLLIQFQNNGVVDDSQLPKDRFSAERLKGVDSTLKIQPAKLEDSAVYLCASSRDRGGDGYTFGSGTRLTVV.

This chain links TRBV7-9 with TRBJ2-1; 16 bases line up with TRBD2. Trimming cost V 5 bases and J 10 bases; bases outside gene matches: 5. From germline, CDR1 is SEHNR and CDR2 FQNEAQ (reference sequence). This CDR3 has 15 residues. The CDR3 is CASSGTSGRALEQFF. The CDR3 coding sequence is TGTGCCAGCAGCGGGACTAGCGGGAGGGCCCTCGAGCAGTTCTTC.

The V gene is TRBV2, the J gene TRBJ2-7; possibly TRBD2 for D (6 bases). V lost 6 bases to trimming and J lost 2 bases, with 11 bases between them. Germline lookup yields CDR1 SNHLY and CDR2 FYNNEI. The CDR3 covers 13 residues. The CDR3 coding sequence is TGTGCCAGCAGCCGGGACTGGACCTACGAGCAGTACTTC. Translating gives CASSRDWTYEQYF.

CDR3 in amino acids: CASSLGRGLAKNIQYF. CDR3 sequence (DNA): TGTGCCAGCAGCTTAGGGAGGGGGCTAGCCAAAAACATTCAGTACTTC. This chain connects TRBV13 to TRBJ2-4; TRBD1 aligns across 7 bases. The germline gives CDR1 PRHDT, CDR2 FYEKMQ (reference sequence). The CDR3 is made up of 16 amino acids. Trimming removed 0 bases from V and 0 bases from J; junction bases left unmatched: 2.

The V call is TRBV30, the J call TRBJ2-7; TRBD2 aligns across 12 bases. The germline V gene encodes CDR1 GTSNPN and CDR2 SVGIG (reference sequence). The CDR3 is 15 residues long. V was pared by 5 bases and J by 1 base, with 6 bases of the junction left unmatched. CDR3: CAWGLAGGRSYEQYF. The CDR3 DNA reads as TGTGCCTGGGGGCTAGCGGGAGGGAGATCCTACGAGCAGTACTTC.

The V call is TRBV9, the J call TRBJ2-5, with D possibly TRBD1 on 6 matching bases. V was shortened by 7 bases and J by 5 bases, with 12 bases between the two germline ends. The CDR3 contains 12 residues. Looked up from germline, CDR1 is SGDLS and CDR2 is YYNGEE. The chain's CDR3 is CASGGTGETQYF. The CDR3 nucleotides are TGTGCCAGCGGAGGTACAGGGGAGACCCAGTACTTC.

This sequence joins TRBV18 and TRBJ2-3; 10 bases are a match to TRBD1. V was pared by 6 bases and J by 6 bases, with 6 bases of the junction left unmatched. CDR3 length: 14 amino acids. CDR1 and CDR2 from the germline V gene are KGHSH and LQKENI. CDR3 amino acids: CASSATGGADTQYF. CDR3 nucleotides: TGTGCCAGCTCGGCGACAGGGGGCGCTGATACGCAGTATTTT.

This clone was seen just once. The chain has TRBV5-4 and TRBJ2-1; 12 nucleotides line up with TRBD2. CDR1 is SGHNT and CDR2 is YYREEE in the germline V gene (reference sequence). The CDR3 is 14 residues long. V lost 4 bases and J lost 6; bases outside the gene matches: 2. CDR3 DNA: TGTGCCAGCAGCGTGACTAGCGGGGGCAATGAGCAGTTCTTC. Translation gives CASSVTSGGNEQFF.

CDR3 sequence reads: CASSQVFGLLTISYNEQFF. The CDR3 nucleotides read TGCGCCAGCAGCCAAGTATTCGGACTTCTAACTATCTCCTACAATGAGCAGTTCTTC. J is TRBJ2-1 and V is TRBV4-3; D may be TRBD2 (5 bases). The V gene lost 1 base and the J gene lost 0 bases, with 19 bases spanning the gap. Germline-derived CDR1 and CDR2 are LGHNA and YSLEER. The CDR3 length is 19 residues.

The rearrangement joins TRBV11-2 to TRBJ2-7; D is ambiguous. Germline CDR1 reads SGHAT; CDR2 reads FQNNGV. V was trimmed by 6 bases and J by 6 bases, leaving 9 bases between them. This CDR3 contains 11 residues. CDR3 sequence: CASSLRSEQYF. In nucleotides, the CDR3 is TGTGCCAGCAGTCTAAGGAGCGAGCAGTACTTC.

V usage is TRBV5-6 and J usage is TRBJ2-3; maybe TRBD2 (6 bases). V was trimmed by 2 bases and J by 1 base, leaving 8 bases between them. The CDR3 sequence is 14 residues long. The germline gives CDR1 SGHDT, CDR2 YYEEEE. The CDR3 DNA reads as TGTGCCAGCAGCTTCGGCGGGGGCACAGATACGCAGTATTTT. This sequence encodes CASSFGGGTDTQYF.

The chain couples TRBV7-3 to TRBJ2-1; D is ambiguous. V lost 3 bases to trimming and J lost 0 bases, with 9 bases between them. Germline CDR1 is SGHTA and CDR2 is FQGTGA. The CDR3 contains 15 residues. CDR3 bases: TGTGCCAGCAGCTTGCGATTCGACTCCTACAATGAGCAGTTCTTC. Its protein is CASSLRFDSYNEQFF.

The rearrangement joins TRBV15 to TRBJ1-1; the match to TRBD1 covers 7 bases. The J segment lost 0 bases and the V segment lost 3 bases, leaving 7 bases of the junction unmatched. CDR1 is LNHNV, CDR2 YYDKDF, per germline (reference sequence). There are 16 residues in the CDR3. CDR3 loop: CATSRVGDRVNTEAFF. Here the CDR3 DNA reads TGTGCCACCAGCAGGGTAGGCGACAGGGTGAACACTGAAGCTTTCTTT. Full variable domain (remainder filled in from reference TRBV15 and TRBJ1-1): DAMVIQNPRYQVTQFGKPVTLSCSQTLNHNVMYWYQQKSSQAPKLLFHYYDKDFNNEADTPDNFQSRRPNTSFCFLDIRSPGLGDTAMYLCATSRVGDRVNTEAFFGQGTRLTVV.